This section outlines one TCR beta chain sequence together with its context. It has no known antigen specificity. Base qualities were left out, and no much larger clone turns up one base away. The cohort was made up of approximately 700 healthy bone marrow donors. At the time of sampling, all cohort members were nominally healthy, though unrecorded immune exposures were likely present. The donor was CMV seronegative and belonged to the group of around 350 seronegative cohort members. A peripheral blood sample was collected from each donor, and TCR beta sequencing was performed on peripheral blood mononuclear cells. Genomic DNA was extracted from the blood cell samples with the Qiagen DNeasy Blood Extraction Kit. This entry is derived from a study of cytomegalovirus exposure and HLA in healthy donors (dated by TCRdb to between 2016 and 2019). At the level of the whole study: An earlier analysis of 587 of the donors reported 276 Gb of sequence data and roughly 120 million unique TCR beta sequences obtained from around 190 million T cells. An early release covering approximately 600 HLA-typed donors comprised roughly 300 gigabases of sequencing data and some 79 million unique TCR sequences. Of the roughly 400 genotyped donors, approximately 83% fell in the genetic ancestry cluster associated with self-reported Caucasian donors. The study aimed to test whether cataloging public T cell receptors could reveal signatures of past pathogen exposure. The T cell repertoires of 670 or so subjects were profiled by immunosequencing and related to cytomegalovirus serostatus. Besides the first cohort of roughly 660 subjects, a separate validation cohort made up of 120 or so different subjects was used. The study combined high-throughput TCR immunosequencing, statistical association of individual TCRs with disease status, and machine learning to predict cytomegalovirus infection status. A later analysis re-examined previously published TCR beta repertoires from 600 to 700 donors and added high-resolution HLA genotyping to investigate patterns of TCR occurrence. The later analysis used no new phenotypic data to find candidate immune exposures, relying instead on TCR beta sequences and their occurrence across donors. An earlier analysis of 500 to 650 of the donors applied high-throughput TCR beta sequencing to assess whether each TCR beta V gene segment acted as functional or pseudogenic. Donor age, sex, ethnicity and CMV serostatus were collected together with the repertoire data. Genome-wide SNP genotypes for about three fifths of the roughly 700 donors were used in a later genetic analysis, which treated that subset as a discovery cohort. All discovery cohort repertoires had been generated using a single sequencing platform. Both class I and class II loci were covered by HLA typing, at four-digit resolution. Typing coverage varied by locus: roughly 629-640 donors for A, B, C, DRB1 and DQB1; approximately 520 for DQA1; more than 600 for DPA1; some 470 for DPB1. A handful of DR-DQ haplotypes were handled as single units for association and clustering because linkage in the cohort was strong. Across some 400 genotyped donors of the cohort, an average of roughly 250,000 unique TCR beta nucleotide sequences per donor were sequenced, and around 19% of those sequences were non-productive. Overall study results and their limits: A later analysis found that TCR association rates varied across HLA loci, with DRB1 alleles showing the most associated TCRs and HLA-C alleles the fewest. A later genetic analysis reported fewer N-insertions in productive TCRs among donors in an Asian-associated ancestry cluster than the roughly 670-donor mean. The presence/absence analyses assumed that sequencing depth was roughly uniform across donors, and that assumption may not be true. The classifier was reported to diagnose cytomegalovirus status with high specificity and sensitivity in both the original cohort and the validation cohort. Linkage disequilibrium might explain the correlated functional status among segregating V segments, but an unknown experimental factor could not be excluded. Because some donors lacked HLA typing at each locus, the association tests relied only on the typed subset. Because counts were too low, roughly 16 rarely observed V segments, including chromosome 9 orphons, were excluded from the earlier analysis of around 640 of the donors. The study listed approximately 160 TCR beta chains as associated with cytomegalovirus. This cohort had only TCR beta chains sequenced, and the lack of alpha or paired-chain data limited which features could be detected. A later genetic analysis associated a missense DCLRE1C variant with V-gene and J-gene trimming of TCR beta chains, and an independent cohort replicated the association. Some IMGT-functional V segments, including TRBV6-2 and TRBV6-3, could not be told apart with the 87-base-pair reads, so those segments were excluded. In a later analysis, several top co-occurrence clusters were reported to appear linked to parvovirus B19, influenza, CMV and Epstein-Barr virus. For the cohort, immune exposure information was limited to CMV serostatus. A cluster of highly shared sequence variants was judged likely to represent a technical artifact of the sequencing pipeline. A later analysis found that HLA-associated TCR beta chains were more clonally expanded and had lower generation probabilities than equally common non-associated chains. Most TCR sequences were seen in very few donors, while some public TCRs were found in many individuals. A further reported finding was that TCR beta sequences accurately predicted the HLA-A and HLA-B alleles for most subjects in the first cohort. Strong co-occurrence of HLA alleles, especially DR and DQ, made assigning TCR associations to individual alleles difficult. A later analysis found that most CMV-associated TCR beta chains appeared HLA-restricted, with HLA associations seemingly driven largely by CMV exposure. Broadly in line with IMGT annotations, most TCR beta V segments showed up in productive rearrangements about 87% or about 30% of the time in an earlier analysis of a few hundred of the donors. In vitro tests confirmed that a few of the cytomegalovirus-associated TCR beta chains recognize cytomegalovirus antigens. A later analysis associated about 18,000 TCR beta sequences with specific HLA alleles at a false discovery rate of 0.05. According to the authors, the approach could potentially be generalized to other disease states and immunological phenotypes.

The junction shows trimming of 0 bases on V and 3 bases on J, and the gene matches do not reach 11 bases of it. The CDR3 sequence holds 17 residues, the cysteine and phenylalanine included. Just CDR3 DNA is preserved here, 51 bases in frame from base 1. In the germline V gene (reference sequence), CDR1 corresponds to LNHDA and CDR2 to SQIVND. To prepare the library, the immunoSEQ multiplex PCR assay was applied. The multiplex PCR relied on a mix of 60 forward primers for TCR Vbeta segments and 13 reverse primers for TCR Jbeta segments. The CDR3 region of rearranged TCR beta genes was amplified from genomic DNA by a multiplex PCR assay. On the Illumina HiSeq System, the amplified TCR beta libraries were sequenced as 87-base-pair reads. The authors' pipeline ran thus. A later analysis counted tens of millions of unique TCR beta chains across the 650 to 800 repertoires, and some 11 million of these chains were shared by at least two donors. Raw reads were error-corrected and collapsed into unique sequences with a nearest-neighbor algorithm that merged closely related sequences to remove PCR and sequencing errors. Alignment of CDR3 sequences to IMGT reference sequences was used to assign V, D and J gene segments. For a sequence to be retained, a match of at least six nucleotides was required to both a V gene segment and a J gene segment. Rearrangements were classified as productive when the CDR3 lacked stop codons and remained in frame with V and J, and all other rearrangements were classified as non-productive. Following IMGT convention, CDR3 was defined as the stretch from the second conserved V-encoded cysteine up to the conserved J-encoded phenylalanine. Sequences without an unambiguous match to a single V gene segment were excluded from the earlier analysis of a few hundred of the donors. In an earlier analysis of a few hundred of the donors, a V segment was called functional when productive rearrangements were above 56.7%, and segregating when the standard deviation between donors exceeded 5%. A statistical classification framework was built for diagnosing cytomegalovirus status from the catalog of TCR beta chain sequences. In a later analysis, V and J genes were assigned by comparing TCR nucleotide sequences against IMGT/GENE-DB human TR gene sequences. In a later analysis, CDR3 sequences and most-parsimonious VDJ recombination scenarios were assigned using the TCRdist pipeline. In a later analysis, each TCR beta chain was defined by its CDR3 amino acid sequence together with its V-gene family, and reads without a unique V-gene family were excluded. A later analysis removed roughly 590 highly shared, low-generation-probability nucleotide sequences to deal with suspected cross-contamination and a sequencing artifact. In a later analysis, a clonal expansion index for each public chain was calculated from normalized within-repertoire ranks of inferred template counts. In a later analysis, generation probabilities were computed with a VDJ recombination model fitted to out-of-frame rearrangements, and the resulting probabilities were checked against IGoR. In a later analysis, hypergeometric tests were used to score TCR-TCR, TCR-HLA and TCR-CMV co-occurrence, with a repertoire-size bias correction applied to TCR pairs. To estimate false discovery rates, a later analysis permuted the HLA or CMV assignments 20 times. In a later analysis, co-occurring TCRs were grouped with DBSCAN, and TCRdist sequence similarity was added when clustering was performed within HLA-allele-positive subsets. Co-occurrence clustering excluded repertoires with fewer than 30,000 or more than 120,000 public chains, plus five with anomalous nucleotide sharing. As stored in TCRdb, this immuneACCESS dataset retains in-frame rearrangements with V and J assigned. A fraction of the clones does not appear; measured against another copy, unresolved V genes explain less than half of the discrepancy, and the remainder lacks a known reason. The D gene and trimming were derived from the DNA, and the V and J assignments and clone size from that table. The sample records some 180,000 clones, around three quarters of which are singletons. The top ten hold 1.5% to 2% of the sample.

The TCR originated in a woman aged 25-40 years in good health and CMV-seronegative. The rearrangement combines TRBV19 with TRBJ2-7; a stretch of 7 junction bases matches TRBD1. Sequenced input: PBMCs. DNA sequence: TGTGCCAGTAGTATAGAGGGTAGTCGGACAGGCGTCTACGAGCAGTACTTC. This encodes CASSIEGSRTGVYEQYF.